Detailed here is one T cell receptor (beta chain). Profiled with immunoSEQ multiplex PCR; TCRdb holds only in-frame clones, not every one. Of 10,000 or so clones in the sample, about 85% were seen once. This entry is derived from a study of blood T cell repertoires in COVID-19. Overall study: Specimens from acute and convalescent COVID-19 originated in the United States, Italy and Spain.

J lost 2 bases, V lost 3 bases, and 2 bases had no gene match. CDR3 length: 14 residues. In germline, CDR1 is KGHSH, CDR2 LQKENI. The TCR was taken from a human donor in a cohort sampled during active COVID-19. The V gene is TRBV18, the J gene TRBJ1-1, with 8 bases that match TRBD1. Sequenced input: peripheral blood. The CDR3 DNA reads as TGTGCCAGCTCACCGACAGGGGCAAACACTGAAGCTTTCTTT. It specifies CASSPTGANTEAFF.